This entry lists 15 T cell receptor beta chains sequenced from one sample in a study of T cell responses to AZD1222 COVID-19 vaccine. This table comes from immunoSEQ multiplex PCR, and its TCRdb copy is limited to in-frame clones, with some not included. The sample contains roughly 66,000 clones, 82% of which appear only once. The sequenced sample was peripheral blood, obtained on day 0 of AZD1222 vaccination. All receptors come from an adult in good health.

The sample holds a few counts of this clone. The chain combines TRBV28 with TRBJ1-1; TRBD1 is a possible D gene (5 bases). Germline-derived CDR1 and CDR2 are MDHEN and SYDVKM. The CDR3 contains 15 residues. The ends were cut back, 7 bases at V and 4 bases at J, with 19 bases in the middle. DNA for the CDR3: TGTGCCAGCATGGGGGATAAACCTACTCTCACTGAAGCTTTCTTT. Translated: CASMGDKPTLTEAFF.

This clone was seen at least ten times. The chain is built from TRBV12-3 or TRBV12-4 and TRBJ1-5, with 7 bases that match TRBD1. V lost 7 bases and J lost 5; bases outside the gene matches: 5. This CDR3 has 13 amino acids. CDR3 in amino acids: CASKDRADQPQHF. CDR3 coding DNA: TGTGCCAGCAAAGACAGGGCGGATCAGCCCCAGCATTTT.

J is TRBJ2-6 and V is TRBV10-3, with no clear D. CDR3 length: 17 residues. V lost 6 bases and J 0 bases, leaving 15 bases between the germline ends. The germline V gene has CDR1 ENHRY and CDR2 SYGVKD. The CDR3 DNA follows: TGTGCCATCAGCACCCCTCTAAGTAGCTCTGGGGCCAACGTCCTGACTTTC. This encodes CAISTPLSSSGANVLTF.

There are a few counts of this clone. The gene calls are TRBV30 and TRBJ1-5; 10 bases are a match to TRBD1. J gave up 10 bases and V 5 bases, and 20 bases lay outside the gene matches. There are 17 residues in the CDR3. CDR1 GTSNPN and CDR2 SVGIG come from the germline V gene (reference sequence). CDR3 nucleotide sequence: TGTGCCTGGGGGATAAACACCGGGACAGGGGCGGGGGATCCCCAGCATTTT. It is translated as CAWGINTGTGAGDPQHF.

CDR3 amino acids: CASSRGLAGVADTQYF. The CDR3 nucleotides read TGTGCCAGTAGCCGAGGACTAGCGGGGGTGGCAGATACGCAGTATTTT. This chain uses TRBV19 with TRBJ2-3, with 13 bases aligning to TRBD2. Germline V gene sequence: CDR1 LNHDA, CDR2 SQIVND (reference sequence). This CDR3 spans 16 amino acids. The junction had 7 bases not matched to a gene; V was cut back by 6 bases and J by 4 bases.

The J gene is TRBJ2-5, the V gene TRBV2; D may be TRBD1 (5 bases). The V gene lost 10 bases and the J gene lost 3 bases, with 15 bases spanning the gap. In germline, CDR1 is SNHLY, CDR2 FYNNEI. The CDR3 loop spans 13 amino acids. The CDR3 bases are TGTGCCATCAGGACAAGGTCCAAAGAGACCCAGTACTTC. Translation gives CAIRTRSKETQYF.

The chain joins TRBV11-1 to TRBJ2-5; 11 nucleotides align to TRBD1. The germline V gene encodes CDR1 SGHAT and CDR2 FQDESV (reference sequence). J was trimmed by 5 bases and V by 5 bases; bases with no gene match: 7. This CDR3 spans 15 amino acids. CDR3 bases: TGTGCCAGCAGCCCGCGGACAGGGGGCACGGAGACCCAGTACTTC. Its protein product is CASSPRTGGTETQYF.

This chain joins TRBV3-1 (or the pseudogene TRBV3-2) and TRBJ2-7; D is perhaps TRBD2 (6 bases). The CDR3 consists of 15 residues. V lost 4 bases, J lost 4 bases, and 17 bases lay in between. Germline CDR1 and CDR2: LGHDT and YNNKEL (reference sequence). The CDR3 is CASSRGASTRYEQYF. CDR3 nucleotides: TGTGCCAGCAGCCGCGGGGCGTCGACTCGTTACGAGCAGTACTTC.

The rearrangement uses TRBV11-3 and TRBJ2-6, with D perhaps assigned TRBD1 or TRBD2 (6 bases each). With 4 bases removed from V and 2 bases from J, the gap between germline ends came to 9 bases. This CDR3 is 15 amino acids long. Germline V gives CDR1 SGHNT, CDR2 YENEEA. As DNA, the CDR3 is TGTGCCAGCAGCTCAGGGGAGGCTGGGGCCAACGTCCTGACTTTC. Protein: CASSSGEAGANVLTF.

A single count supports this clone. The junction departs from the called germline gene at one end, perhaps through a read error. V gene TRBV10-1 combines with J gene TRBJ1-1, with D perhaps TRBD1 (5 bases). Germline-derived CDR1 and CDR2 are WNHNN and SYGVQD (reference sequence). The CDR3 is 14 residues long. The CDR3 DNA follows: TGCGCCAGCAGTGGCGGGACTGAGAACCCTGAAGCTTTCTTT. Translation: CASSGGTENPEAFF.

This clone qualifies as medium-sized. The same CDR3 also results from other DNA sequences found in this sample. The chain recombines TRBV7-9 with TRBJ1-1; tentative D call: TRBD1 (6 bases). Germline CDR1 is SEHNR and CDR2 is FQNEAQ (reference sequence). Deletions cut 6 bases from V and 1 base from J, with 9 bases between. The CDR3 is made up of 13 amino acids. CDR3 nucleotides: TGTGCCAGCAGTCCACAGGGGAACACTGAAGCTTTCTTT. This encodes CASSPQGNTEAFF.

The chain joins TRBV11-3 to TRBJ2-7; 9 bases fit TRBD1. The CDR3 contains 15 residues. From germline, CDR1 is SGHNT and CDR2 YENEEA. V gave up 6 bases and J gave up 1 base; unmatched junction bases: 7. CDR3 loop: CASRWTGEESYEQYF. In DNA form, the CDR3 reads TGTGCCAGCAGATGGACAGGGGAGGAATCCTACGAGCAGTACTTC.

This clone was detected a few times. The V gene is TRBV7-8, the J gene TRBJ2-3; 11 positions match TRBD2. CDR1 is SGHVS, CDR2 FQNEAQ, per germline. The CDR3 length is 20 residues. Trimming at V came to 0 bases and at J to 0 bases, leaving 11 bases not matched to a gene. The CDR3 loop is CASSLAGRLAGGTSTDTQYF. In DNA, the CDR3 is TGTGCCAGCAGCTTAGCAGGGAGGCTAGCGGGGGGCACTAGCACAGATACGCAGTATTTT.

The chain recombines TRBV6-5 with TRBJ1-2; possibly TRBD1 for D (5 bases). The V and J ends lost 6 bases and 2 bases respectively, with 10 bases between them. The CDR3 runs 13 residues. Germline CDR1 is MNHEY and CDR2 is SVGAGI. DNA for the CDR3: TGTGCCAGCAGGGGGACGGGAAACTATGGCTACACCTTC. This sequence encodes CASRGTGNYGYTF.

The chain joins TRBV28 to TRBJ2-7, with TRBD2 identical over 10 bases. The germline V gene has CDR1 MDHEN and CDR2 SYDVKM. The CDR3 extends over 16 amino acids. V gave up 5 bases and J gave up 2 bases; unmatched junction bases: 9. The CDR3: CASSPPQRGGPYEQYF. CDR3 nucleotide sequence: TGTGCCAGCAGTCCCCCCCAGCGGGGGGGCCCCTACGAGCAGTACTTC.